This T cell receptor beta chain was captured by sequencing in a study of human thymus T cells. Study-level results: Repertoires sampled from thymus and blood appeared biased in V and J gene usage. The related literature has documented a marked overlap of thymic repertoires among unrelated individuals.

CDR1 and CDR2 from the germline V gene are MNHEY and SMNVEV (reference sequence). This CDR3 region has 14 residues. The ends were cut back, 5 bases at V and 2 bases at J, with 13 bases in the middle. Generated by immunoSEQ multiplex PCR, the TCRdb table keeps only in-frame clones and is missing some. Here the sample spans more than 70,000 clones, 90% to 97% being singletons. To note about this clone: The target antigen is unknown.

Thymus specimens were resections from corrective heart surgery. Healthy Finnish infants undergoing corrective surgery for congenital heart defects provided the donor material. The source is a boy younger than two with a congenital heart defect but otherwise immunologically healthy. The chain uses TRBV27 and TRBJ2-7; D is perhaps TRBD2 (5 bases). Sequenced sample: thymus tissue. CDR3 nucleotides: TGTGCCAGCAGTCTCAGAGGACTGGCCTACGAGCAGTACTTC. Translated, it gives CASSLRGLAYEQYF.